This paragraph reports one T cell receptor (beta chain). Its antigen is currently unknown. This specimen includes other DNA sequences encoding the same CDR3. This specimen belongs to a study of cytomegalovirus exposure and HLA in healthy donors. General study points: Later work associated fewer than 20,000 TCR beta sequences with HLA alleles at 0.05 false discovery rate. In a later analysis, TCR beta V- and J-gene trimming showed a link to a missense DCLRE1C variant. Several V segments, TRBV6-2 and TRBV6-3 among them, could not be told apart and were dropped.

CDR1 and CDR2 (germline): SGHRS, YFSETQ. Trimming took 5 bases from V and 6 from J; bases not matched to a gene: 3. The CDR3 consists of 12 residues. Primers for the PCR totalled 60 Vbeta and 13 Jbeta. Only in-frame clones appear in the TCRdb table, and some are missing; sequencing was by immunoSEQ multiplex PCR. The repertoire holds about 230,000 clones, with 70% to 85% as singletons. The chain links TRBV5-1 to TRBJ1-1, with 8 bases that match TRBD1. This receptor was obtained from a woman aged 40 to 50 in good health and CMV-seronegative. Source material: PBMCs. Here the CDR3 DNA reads TGCGCCAGCAGTCAGGGGGCCGCTGAAGCTTTCTTT. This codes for CASSQGAAEAFF.